Given below is one T cell receptor beta chain in context. These data are taken from a study of blood T cell repertoires in COVID-19. Across the study: COVID-19 samples from acute and convalescent phases originated in the United States, Italy and Spain.

Produced via immunoSEQ multiplex PCR; TCRdb's table is partial and in-frame only. The sample carries tens of thousands of clones, around 80% recorded once. Trimming stripped 0 bases from V and 9 bases from J, with 16 bases between. CDR1 and CDR2 from the germline V gene are SGDLS and YYNGEE. This CDR3 has 15 residues. Specimen: peripheral blood. The genes are TRBV9 and TRBJ2-1; possible D gene TRBD1, 6 bases. The sequence came from a woman of 80 years or more with active or convalescent COVID-19. The CDR3 loop is CASSVGSVRGFEQFF. Written as DNA, the CDR3 is TGTGCCAGCAGCGTAGGTTCCGTCAGGGGCTTTGAGCAGTTCTTC.